Below, 18 T cell receptor beta chains from the same sample are listed, as sequenced in a study of blood T cell repertoires in COVID-19. Generated by immunoSEQ multiplex PCR, the TCRdb table keeps only in-frame clones and is missing some. Of some 26,000 clones in the sample, roughly 80% were seen once. The sequenced sample consisted of peripheral blood. These receptors were collected from a man older than 75 with active or convalescent COVID-19.

The chain uses TRBV5-1 and TRBJ2-1; TRBD1 agrees at 9 bases. The ends lost 1 base at V and 7 bases at J; junction bases unmatched: 9. CDR1 and CDR2 (germline): SGHRS, YFSETQ. There are 16 residues in the CDR3. The CDR3 sequence is CASSLYLGQGRNEQFF. CDR3 DNA sequence: TGCGCCAGCAGCTTGTATTTGGGACAGGGTCGTAATGAGCAGTTCTTC.

V usage is TRBV27 and J usage is TRBJ1-2; D may be TRBD1 (6 bases). Germline values: CDR1 MNHEY, CDR2 SMNVEV (reference sequence). The CDR3 contains 15 residues. V lost 2 bases and J 0 bases, leaving 10 bases between the germline ends. In nucleotides, the CDR3 is TGTGCCAGCAGTTTAGGGGGCCACACTAACTATGGCTACACCTTC. It is translated as CASSLGGHTNYGYTF.

This clone occurred a few times. The chain combines TRBV4-2 with TRBJ2-2; a possible D gene is TRBD1 (5 bases). This CDR3 contains 15 residues. In germline, CDR1 is LGHNA, CDR2 YNFKEQ. The V end lost 0 bases, the J end lost 3 bases, and 8 bases lay between the germline ends. CDR3 sequence: CASSQDPGYTGELFF. CDR3 coding DNA: TGTGCCAGCAGCCAAGACCCAGGGTACACCGGGGAGCTGTTTTTT.

V gene TRBV27 combines with J gene TRBJ1-6, with 8 bases identical to TRBD1. V shed 4 bases, J shed 4 bases, and the junction held 6 bases outside the gene matches. The CDR3 consists of 16 residues. Per germline, CDR1 MNHEY and CDR2 SMNVEV (reference sequence). The CDR3 region is CASSWTGKNYNSPLHF. The CDR3 nucleotides are TGTGCCAGCAGTTGGACAGGGAAAAATTATAATTCACCCCTCCACTTT.

The V gene is TRBV3-1 (or the pseudogene TRBV3-2), the J gene TRBJ2-7, with 9 bases fitting TRBD1. CDR3 length equals 14 residues. Germline V lookup: CDR1 LGHDT, CDR2 YNNKEL (reference sequence). Unmatched junction bases numbered 4, after V lost 3 bases and J lost 4 bases. DNA of the CDR3: TGTGCCAGCAGCCACCGGGACAGGGATTACGAGCAGTACTTC. Its protein product is CASSHRDRDYEQYF.

V usage is TRBV5-1 and J usage is TRBJ2-3, with 7 bases fitting TRBD1. V dropped 7 bases and J dropped 2; count of bases not matched to a gene: 7. CDR1 is SGHRS and CDR2 is YFSETQ in the germline V gene. This CDR3 contains 14 residues. CDR3 amino acids: CASAGGYDTDTQYF. The CDR3 DNA follows: TGCGCCAGCGCAGGGGGATACGACACAGATACGCAGTATTTT.

The chain links TRBV20-1 to TRBJ2-2, with D unresolved. V was clipped by 3 bases and J by 1 base, with 6 bases between them. This CDR3 has 13 amino acids. The germline V gene encodes CDR1 DFQATT and CDR2 SNEGSKA (reference sequence). CDR3 bases: TGCAGTGCTAGTTTCGGGAACACCGGGGAGCTGTTTTTT. This translates into CSASFGNTGELFF.

V usage is TRBV3-1 (or the pseudogene TRBV3-2) and J usage is TRBJ1-5; the D is unclear. V dropped 5 bases and J dropped 9 bases, with 17 bases sitting between them. This CDR3 is 14 amino acids long. The germline V gene has CDR1 LGHDT and CDR2 YNNKEL (reference sequence). This chain's CDR3 is CASSAGRRPGPQHF. The CDR3 bases are TGTGCCAGCAGCGCTGGGCGCCGACCTGGGCCCCAGCATTTT.

CDR3 coding DNA: TGTGCCAGCAGCGCGAGAATGACAGATACGCAGTATTTT. Protein: CASSARMTDTQYF. This chain connects TRBV9 to TRBJ2-3; D not resolved. Germline CDR1 SGDLS, CDR2 YYNGEE. V lost 3 bases to trimming and J lost 3 bases, with 8 bases between them. The CDR3 extends over 13 amino acids.

This clone was seen just once. CDR3 bases: TGTGCCAGCAGCAAAATATCGGCTAGCGGGGACAATGAGCAGTTCTTC. This translates into CASSKISASGDNEQFF. J is TRBJ2-1 and V is TRBV5-6; 9 bases fit TRBD2. V trimming: 4 bases; J trimming: 5 bases; junction bases outside the gene matches: 10. This CDR3 comprises 16 residues. Germline assignment: CDR1 SGHDT and CDR2 YYEEEE.

The V call is TRBV6-1, the J call TRBJ2-2; tentatively, D is TRBD1 (5 bases). Trimming pared 2 bases from V and 1 base from J, leaving 11 bases between. This CDR3 has 16 residues. Germline CDR1 and CDR2: MNHNS and SASEGT. The CDR3 sequence: CASSELVGENTGELFF. In DNA, the CDR3 is TGTGCCAGCAGTGAACTGGTAGGGGAGAACACCGGGGAGCTGTTTTTT.

The chain links TRBV9 to TRBJ2-2; 8 bases are shared with TRBD1. With 4 bases clipped from V and 4 bases from J, the junction kept 9 bases outside the gene matches. Germline V CDR1 and CDR2: SGDLS, YYNGEE. This CDR3 spans 16 amino acids. In nucleotides, the CDR3 is TGTGCCAGCAGCTTCTACCGGACAGGGAGCACCGGGGAGCTGTTTTTT. Amino acids: CASSFYRTGSTGELFF. Based on the CDR3 plus reference TRBV9 and TRBJ2-2, the full variable domain is DSGVTQTPKHLITATGQRVTLRCSPRSGDLSVYWYQQSLDQGLQFLIQYYNGEERAKGNILERFSAQQFPDLHSELNLSSLELGDSALYFCASSFYRTGSTGELFFGEGSRLTVL.

The genes are TRBV29-1 and TRBJ2-1, with TRBD2 matching over 12 bases. The CDR3 length is 15 residues. Trimming removed 4 bases from V and 3 bases from J; junction bases left unmatched: 4. Germline CDR1 is SQVTM and CDR2 is ANQGSEA. CDR3 sequence (DNA): TGCAGCGTTGTACCGGGACTAGCGGGCTACAATGAGCAGTTCTTC. Encoded protein: CSVVPGLAGYNEQFF.

The V and J genes are TRBV18 and TRBJ2-6; 7 bases align to TRBD2. After removal of 2 bases from V and 4 bases from J, the junction contained 11 bases not matched to a gene. The CDR3 is 18 amino acids. CDR1 is KGHSH, CDR2 LQKENI, per germline. The CDR3 bases are TGTGCCAGCTCACCAGGGGGGGTTTTTCAGCAAGGGGCCAACGTCCTGACTTTC. It codes for CASSPGGVFQQGANVLTF.

CDR3 protein: CASSYVRGSTDTQYF. Here the CDR3 DNA reads TGTGCCAGCAGTTACGTCAGGGGCAGCACAGATACGCAGTATTTT. The chain carries TRBV6-2 or TRBV6-3 and TRBJ2-3; D perhaps matches TRBD1 (6 bases). The ends were cut back, 2 bases at V and 0 bases at J, with 9 bases in the middle. Per germline, CDR1 MNHEY and CDR2 SVGEGT. This CDR3 region has 15 residues.

This clone is judged medium-sized. The chain joins TRBV21-1 to TRBJ2-1; the table assigns TRBD2, which was not confirmed against the DNA. TRBV21-1 represents a pseudogene. There are 15 residues in the CDR3. The chain's CDR3 is CASSESSGRTNEQFF. CDR3 DNA sequence: TGTGCCAGCAGCGAATCTAGCGGGAGGACCAATGAGCAGTTCTTC.

This rearrangement joins TRBV5-1 to TRBJ1-4, with 7 bases matching TRBD1. This CDR3 has 16 residues. V trimming: 0 bases; J trimming: 8 bases; junction bases outside the gene matches: 10. Germline V gives CDR1 SGHRS, CDR2 YFSETQ. The CDR3 nucleotides are TGCGCCAGCAGCTTGGCCGGAGGGGGCACATTGGAAAAACTGTTTTTT. This encodes CASSLAGGGTLEKLFF.

The rearrangement joins TRBV3-1 (or the pseudogene TRBV3-2) to TRBJ2-3, with TRBD2 as a possible D gene (5 bases). Germline V gives CDR1 LGHDT, CDR2 YNNKEL (reference sequence). The CDR3 is 18 amino acids. The V and J ends lost 4 bases and 6 bases respectively, with 26 bases between them. Here the CDR3 reads CASSLVARRGPTMDTQYF. Here the CDR3 DNA reads TGTGCCAGCAGCCTCGTCGCCCGTCGCGGGCCCACGATGGATACGCAGTATTTT.